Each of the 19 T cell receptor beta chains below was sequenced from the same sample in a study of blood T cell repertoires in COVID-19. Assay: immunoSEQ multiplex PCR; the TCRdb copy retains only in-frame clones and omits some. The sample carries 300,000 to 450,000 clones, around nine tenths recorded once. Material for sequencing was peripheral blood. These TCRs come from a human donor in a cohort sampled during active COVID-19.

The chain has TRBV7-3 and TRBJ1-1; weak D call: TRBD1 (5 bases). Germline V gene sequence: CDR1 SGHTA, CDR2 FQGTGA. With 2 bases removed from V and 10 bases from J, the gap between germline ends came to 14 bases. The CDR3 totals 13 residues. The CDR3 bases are TGTGCCAGCAGCTTATATGCAGGGCGCGGAGCTTTCTTT. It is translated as CASSLYAGRGAFF. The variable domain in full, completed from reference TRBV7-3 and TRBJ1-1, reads GAGVSQTPSNKVTEKGKYVELRCDPISGHTALYWYRQSLGQGPEFLIYFQGTGAADDSGLPNDRFFAVRPEGSVSTLKIQRTERGDSAVYLCASSLYAGRGAFFGQGTRLTVV.

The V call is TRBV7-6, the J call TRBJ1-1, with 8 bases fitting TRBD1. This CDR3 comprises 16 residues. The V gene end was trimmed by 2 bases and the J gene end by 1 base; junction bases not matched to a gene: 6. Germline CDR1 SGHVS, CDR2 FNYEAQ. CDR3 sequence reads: CASSLLIGTGNTEAFF. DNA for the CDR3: TGTGCCAGCAGCTTATTAATCGGGACAGGGAACACTGAAGCTTTCTTT.

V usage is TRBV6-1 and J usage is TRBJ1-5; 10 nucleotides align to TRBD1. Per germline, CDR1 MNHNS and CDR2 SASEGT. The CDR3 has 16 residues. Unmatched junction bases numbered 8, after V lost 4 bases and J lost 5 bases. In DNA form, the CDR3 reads TGTGCCAGCAGTGGGTCCGGGACAGGGGCCGATCAGCCCCAGCATTTT. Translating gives CASSGSGTGADQPQHF.

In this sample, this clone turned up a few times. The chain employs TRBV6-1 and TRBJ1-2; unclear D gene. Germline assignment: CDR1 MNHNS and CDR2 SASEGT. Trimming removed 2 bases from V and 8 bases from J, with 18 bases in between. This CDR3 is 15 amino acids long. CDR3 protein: CASSENPRGSRGYTF. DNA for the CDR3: TGTGCCAGCAGTGAAAATCCTCGGGGTTCGAGGGGCTACACCTTC.

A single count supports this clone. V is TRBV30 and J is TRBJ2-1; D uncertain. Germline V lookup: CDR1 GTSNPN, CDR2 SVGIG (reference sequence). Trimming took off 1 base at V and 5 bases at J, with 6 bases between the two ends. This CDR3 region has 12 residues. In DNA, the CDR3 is TGTGCCTGGAGTGCCCCCAACAATGAGCAGTTCTTC. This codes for CAWSAPNNEQFF.

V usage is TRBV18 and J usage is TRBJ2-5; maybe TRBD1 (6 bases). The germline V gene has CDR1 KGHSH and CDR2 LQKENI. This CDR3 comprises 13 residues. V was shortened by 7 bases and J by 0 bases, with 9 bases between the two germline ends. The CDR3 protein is CASLRQDQETQYF. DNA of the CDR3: TGTGCCAGCTTAAGACAGGACCAAGAGACCCAGTACTTC.

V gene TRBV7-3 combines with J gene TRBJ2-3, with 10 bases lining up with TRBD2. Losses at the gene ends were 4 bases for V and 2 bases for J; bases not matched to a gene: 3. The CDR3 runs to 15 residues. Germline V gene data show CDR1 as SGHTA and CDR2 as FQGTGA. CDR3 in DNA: TGTGCCAGCAGCTCGGGGACTAGCGTCACAGATACGCAGTATTTT. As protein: CASSSGTSVTDTQYF.

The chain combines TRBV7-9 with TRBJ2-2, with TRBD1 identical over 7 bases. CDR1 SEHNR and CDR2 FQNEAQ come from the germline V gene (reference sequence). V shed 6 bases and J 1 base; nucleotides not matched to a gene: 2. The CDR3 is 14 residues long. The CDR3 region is CASRGQVNTGELFF. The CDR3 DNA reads TGTGCCAGCAGAGGACAGGTGAACACCGGGGAGCTGTTTTTT.

Here the CDR3 DNA reads TGTGCCACCAGTGACTTCCGAGGGGGGGGTGAGCAGTTCTTC. Its protein product is CATSDFRGGGEQFF. The V gene is TRBV24-1, the J gene TRBJ2-1; maybe TRBD2 (7 bases). The CDR3 covers 14 residues. Trimming removed 4 bases at V and 9 bases at J, with 15 bases between. In germline, CDR1 is KGHDR, CDR2 SFDVKD.

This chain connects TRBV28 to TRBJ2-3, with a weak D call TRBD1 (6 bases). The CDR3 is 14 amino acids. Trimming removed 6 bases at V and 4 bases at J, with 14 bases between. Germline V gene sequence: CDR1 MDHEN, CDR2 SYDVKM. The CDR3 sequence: CASRGHLDSDTQYF. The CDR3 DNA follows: TGTGCCAGCAGGGGACATTTAGATTCAGATACGCAGTATTTT.

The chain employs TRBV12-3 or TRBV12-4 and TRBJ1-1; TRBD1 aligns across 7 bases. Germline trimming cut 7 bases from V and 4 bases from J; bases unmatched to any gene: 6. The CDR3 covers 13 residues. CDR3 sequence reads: CASTRGQGTEAFF. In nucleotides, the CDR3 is TGTGCCAGCACTAGGGGGCAGGGCACTGAAGCTTTCTTT.

In nucleotides, the CDR3 is TGTGCCAGCACCGAAGGGACAGGGGCTTACGAGCAGTACTTC. Protein sequence: CASTEGTGAYEQYF. The V and J genes are TRBV5-6 and TRBJ2-7, with 10 positions matching TRBD1. The CDR3 extends over 14 amino acids. Germline CDR1 SGHDT, CDR2 YYEEEE. V lost 6 bases and J lost 4; bases outside the gene matches: 7. Using reference TRBV5-6 and TRBJ2-7 for the parts outside the CDR3, the full variable domain is DAGVTQSPTHLIKTRGQQVTLRCSPKSGHDTVSWYQQALGQGPQFIFQYYEEEERQRGNFPDRFSGHQFPNYSSELNVNALLLGDSALYLCASTEGTGAYEQYFGPGTRLTVT.

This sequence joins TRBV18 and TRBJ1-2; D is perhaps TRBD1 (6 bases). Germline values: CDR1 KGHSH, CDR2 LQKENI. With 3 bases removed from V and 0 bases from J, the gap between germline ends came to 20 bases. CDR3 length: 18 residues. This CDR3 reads CASSPAEDSPSANYGYTF. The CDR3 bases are TGTGCCAGCTCACCGGCCGAGGACAGCCCCTCAGCTAACTATGGCTACACCTTC.

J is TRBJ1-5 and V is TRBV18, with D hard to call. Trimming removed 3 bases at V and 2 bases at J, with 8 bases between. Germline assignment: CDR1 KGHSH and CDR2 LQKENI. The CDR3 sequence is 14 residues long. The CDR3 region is CASSPLPGNQPQHF. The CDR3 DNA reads TGTGCCAGCTCACCGTTACCGGGCAATCAGCCCCAGCATTTT. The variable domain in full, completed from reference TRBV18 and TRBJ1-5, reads NAGVMQNPRHLVRRRGQEARLRCSPMKGHSHVYWYRQLPEEGLKFMVYLQKENIIDESGMPKERFSAEFPKEGPSILRIQQVVRGDSAAYFCASSPLPGNQPQHFGDGTRLSIL.

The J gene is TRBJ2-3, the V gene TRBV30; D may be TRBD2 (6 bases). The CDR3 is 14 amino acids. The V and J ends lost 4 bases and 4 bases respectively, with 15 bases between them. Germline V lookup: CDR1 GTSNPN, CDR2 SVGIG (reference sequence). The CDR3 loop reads CAWTPGLLADTQYF. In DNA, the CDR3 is TGTGCCTGGACCCCGGGACTCCTGGCAGATACGCAGTATTTT.

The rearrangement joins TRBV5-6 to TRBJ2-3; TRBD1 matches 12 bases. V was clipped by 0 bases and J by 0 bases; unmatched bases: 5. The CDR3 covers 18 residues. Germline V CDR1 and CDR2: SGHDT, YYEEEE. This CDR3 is CASSLAGTGGLSTDTQYF. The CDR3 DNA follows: TGTGCCAGCAGCTTGGCCGGGACAGGGGGCCTGAGCACAGATACGCAGTATTTT.

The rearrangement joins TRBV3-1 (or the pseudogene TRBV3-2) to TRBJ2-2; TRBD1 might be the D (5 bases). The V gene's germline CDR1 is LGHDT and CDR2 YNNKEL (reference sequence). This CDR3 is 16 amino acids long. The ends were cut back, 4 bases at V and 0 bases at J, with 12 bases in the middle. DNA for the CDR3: TGTGCCAGCAGCCTACTGACAGTCTCGAACACCGGGGAGCTGTTTTTT. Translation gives CASSLLTVSNTGELFF.

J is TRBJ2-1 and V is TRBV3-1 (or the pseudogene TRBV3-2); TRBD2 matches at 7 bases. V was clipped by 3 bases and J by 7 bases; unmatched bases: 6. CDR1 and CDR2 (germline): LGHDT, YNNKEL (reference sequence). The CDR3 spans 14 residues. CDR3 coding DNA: TGTGCCAGCAGCCATCTAGTGGGAGGGAATGAGCAGTTCTTC. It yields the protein CASSHLVGGNEQFF.

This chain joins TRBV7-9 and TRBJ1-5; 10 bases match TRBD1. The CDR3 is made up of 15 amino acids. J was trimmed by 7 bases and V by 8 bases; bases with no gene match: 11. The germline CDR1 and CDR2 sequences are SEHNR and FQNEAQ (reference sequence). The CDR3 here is CASDRRTGGWQPQHF. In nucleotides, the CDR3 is TGTGCCAGCGATCGACGGACAGGGGGTTGGCAGCCCCAGCATTTT.